This TCR beta chain was captured by sequencing in a study of blood T cell repertoires in COVID-19. Repertoires were generated with immunoSEQ multiplex PCR, while TCRdb's copy carries only in-frame clones and drops some. The data contain about 210,000 clones, around four fifths of them singletons. Sequenced input: peripheral blood. This sequence originates from a woman aged 40-49 years with active or convalescent COVID-19.

CDR3 sequence reads: CASSERLAGSSTDTQYF. The CDR3 bases are TGTGCCAGCAGTGAAAGGCTAGCGGGGTCTAGCACAGATACGCAGTATTTT. The genes are TRBV6-1 and TRBJ2-3; 9 nucleotides align to TRBD2. CDR1 is MNHNS and CDR2 is SASEGT in the germline V gene. Germline trimming cut 2 bases from V and 0 bases from J; bases unmatched to any gene: 6. The CDR3 has 17 residues.